This TCR beta chain was retrieved from a study of long-term antiretroviral therapy in people with HIV. Study results and limitations: Relative to control repertoires, HIV repertoires exhibited narrower CDR3 length ranges.

In the case of this clone: Antigen: not known.

Researchers ran immunoSEQ v3.0 at survey level. Profiling relied on immunoSEQ multiplex PCR, and the TCRdb table lists in-frame clones only, not all of them. The sample shows under 50,000 clones, roughly nine tenths of them seen only once. Germline CDR1 reads MRHNA; CDR2 reads SNTAGT. Trimming took 6 bases from V and 0 from J, leaving 15 bases between them. CDR3 length: 16 residues. The sequence was collected from a woman aged 45-65 years with HIV. This specimen was unsorted PBMCs, taken 1.2 years after starting antiretroviral therapy. The chain has TRBV6-4 and TRBJ2-1; the D is unclear. CDR3 sequence reads: CASSISGTNSYNEQFF. The CDR3 DNA reads TGTGCCAGCAGCATTTCCGGAACCAACTCCTACAATGAGCAGTTCTTC.